Presented here are 14 T cell receptor beta chains from one specimen sequenced in a study of CD8+ T cells in alopecia areata. As the sequencing template, cDNA was produced by extracting RNA and reverse transcribing it. This table comes from immunoSEQ multiplex PCR, and its TCRdb copy is limited to in-frame clones, with some not included. The sample includes around 150,000 clones, 82% of them seen just once. Described treatment: oral pan-JAK inhibitor, 5-10 mg twice daily. The sample was CD8+ T cells sorted from blood, taken at week 4, from a patient treated with tofacitinib. Every receptor here comes from a human donor with alopecia areata.

The V and J genes are TRBV10-3 and TRBJ2-1; TRBD2 matches 8 bases. The CDR3 consists of 15 residues. The germline V gene has CDR1 ENHRY and CDR2 SYGVKD. Trimming at V came to 1 base and at J to 4 bases, leaving 3 bases not matched to a gene. The DNA of the CDR3 is TGTGCCATCAGTGAGTTCGGCGGGGGGTACAATGAGCAGTTCTTC. This gives the protein CAISEFGGGYNEQFF.

This sequence joins TRBV13 and TRBJ2-3; 13 positions match TRBD2. The germline CDR1 and CDR2 sequences are PRHDT and FYEKMQ (reference sequence). After removal of 5 bases from V and 5 bases from J, the junction contained 10 bases not matched to a gene. CDR3 length: 17 residues. DNA for the CDR3: TGTGCCAGCAGCCCACGACTAGCGGGGGGCCTGGAAGATACGCAGTATTTT. This encodes CASSPRLAGGLEDTQYF.

This clone was detected many times. V usage is TRBV4-3 and J usage is TRBJ2-7, with TRBD1 identical over 7 bases. This CDR3 is 15 amino acids long. CDR1 and CDR2 (germline): LGHNA, YSLEER. V lost 0 bases and J lost 6; bases outside the gene matches: 8. CDR3 protein: CASSQDRGLEGEQYF. In nucleotides, the CDR3 is TGCGCCAGCAGCCAAGATAGGGGGCTCGAGGGCGAGCAGTACTTC.

This clone was observed a few times. This rearrangement joins TRBV29-1 to TRBJ2-7, with 7 bases matching TRBD1. The trim removed 2 bases at V and 2 bases at J, leaving 3 bases unmatched. This CDR3 is 13 amino acids long. The V gene's germline CDR1 is SQVTM and CDR2 ANQGSEA. The CDR3 bases are TGCAGCGTTGAAAGGGACAGCCCCTACGAGCAGTACTTC. It codes for CSVERDSPYEQYF.

This clone was recorded only once. The chain uses TRBV6-5 and TRBJ2-2; D unclear. Germline loops: CDR1 MNHEY, CDR2 SVGAGI. V was clipped by 10 bases and J by 4 bases, with 10 bases between them. This CDR3 contains 12 residues. The CDR3 region has the DNA TGTGCCATCGTCGCGGTCACCGGGGAGCTGTTTTTT. Amino acids: CAIVAVTGELFF.

Only one count was recorded for this clone. V usage is TRBV5-1 and J usage is TRBJ2-7; no clear D. With 3 bases removed from V and 6 bases from J, the gap between germline ends came to 10 bases. CDR1 is SGHRS, CDR2 YFSETQ, per germline. The CDR3 runs 12 residues. The CDR3 region has the DNA TGCGCCAGCAGCTACGTGGGCTTCGAGCAGTACTTC. It encodes CASSYVGFEQYF.

This chain joins TRBV6-1 and TRBJ1-5; D not resolved. The V end was cut by 2 bases, the J end by 0 bases, with 8 bases between. The CDR3 runs to 15 residues. Germline CDR1 and CDR2: MNHNS and SASEGT. The CDR3 here is CASSERGYSNQPQHF. CDR3 bases: TGTGCCAGCAGTGAAAGAGGATATAGCAATCAGCCCCAGCATTTT.

The gene calls are TRBV7-2 and TRBJ2-3, with 8 bases fitting TRBD2. Germline CDR1 is SGHTA and CDR2 is FQGNSA. This CDR3 has 15 amino acids. V dropped 5 bases and J dropped 2; count of bases not matched to a gene: 6. The CDR3 sequence is CASSRGGWATDTQYF. DNA for the CDR3: TGTGCCAGCAGCCGGGGGGGATGGGCCACAGATACGCAGTATTTT.

The V call is TRBV7-8, the J call TRBJ1-1; D is unresolved. The CDR3 consists of 14 residues. In germline, CDR1 is SGHVS, CDR2 FQNEAQ. Trimming shortened V by 5 bases and J by 1 base, and 11 bases separated the two germline ends. CDR3 protein: CASSLGYGNTEAFF. DNA of the CDR3: TGTGCCAGCAGCCTGGGCTATGGGAACACTGAAGCTTTCTTT. The variable domain in full, with the rest retrieved from reference TRBV7-8 and TRBJ1-1, is GAGVSQSPRYKVAKRGQDVALRCDPISGHVSLFWYQQALGQGPEFLTYFQNEAQLDKSGLPSDRFFAERPEGSVSTLKIQRTQQEDSAVYLCASSLGYGNTEAFFGQGTRLTVV.

J is TRBJ2-1 and V is TRBV30, with D possibly TRBD1 on 5 matching bases. This CDR3 is 13 amino acids long. The V gene's germline CDR1 is GTSNPN and CDR2 SVGIG (reference sequence). V gave up 1 base and J gave up 4 bases, with 8 bases separating them. CDR3 sequence (DNA): TGTGCCTGGAGTGCAGGGATGTACAATGAGCAGTTCTTC. It translates to CAWSAGMYNEQFF.

This clone was found a few times. CDR3 nucleotide sequence: TGCGCCAGCAGCTTAACACTCGGGACTAGCGGGCATTTAGATACGCAGTATTTT. It specifies CASSLTLGTSGHLDTQYF. The rearrangement uses TRBV5-1 and TRBJ2-3, with 12 bases identical to TRBD2. Germline V gives CDR1 SGHRS, CDR2 YFSETQ. This CDR3 has 18 residues. V trimming: 2 bases; J trimming: 5 bases; junction bases outside the gene matches: 12.

The rearrangement joins TRBV7-6 to TRBJ2-1; 10 bases are shared with TRBD2. CDR3 length: 16 residues. Germline assignment: CDR1 SGHVS and CDR2 FNYEAQ. V was clipped by 1 base and J by 10 bases; unmatched bases: 10. CDR3 protein: CASSLVLAGAPWEQFF. The CDR3 nucleotides read TGTGCCAGCAGCTTAGTTCTAGCGGGGGCACCCTGGGAGCAGTTCTTC. Combining the CDR3 with reference TRBV7-6 and TRBJ2-1 gives the whole variable domain GAGVSQSPRYKVTKRGQDVALRCDPISGHVSLYWYRQALGQGPEFLTYFNYEAQQDKSGLPNDRFSAERPEGSISTLTIQRTEQRDSAMYRCASSLVLAGAPWEQFFGPGTRLTVL.

The chain has TRBV5-1 and TRBJ2-7; D remains unclear. CDR3 size: 14 residues. V lost 0 bases and J 5 bases, leaving 12 bases between the germline ends. The V gene's germline CDR1 is SGHRS and CDR2 YFSETQ. The CDR3 coding sequence is TGCGCCAGCAGCTTGGTGGCAGCCACGGACGAGCAGTACTTC. Protein sequence: CASSLVAATDEQYF. Full variable domain (missing parts from reference TRBV5-1 and TRBJ2-7): KAGVTQTPRYLIKTRGQQVTLSCSPISGHRSVSWYQQTPGQGLQFLFEYFSETQRNKGNFPGRFSGRQFSNSRSEMNVSTLELGDSALYLCASSLVAATDEQYFGPGTRLTVT.

The CDR3 here is CASSQDSVQGHGYTF. CDR3 in DNA: TGTGCCAGCAGCCAAGATTCGGTCCAGGGCCATGGCTACACCTTC. The V call is TRBV4-2, the J call TRBJ1-2, with D possibly TRBD1 on 5 matching bases. With 0 bases removed from V and 6 bases from J, the gap between germline ends came to 14 bases. This CDR3 has 15 amino acids. Germline CDR1 and CDR2: LGHNA and YNFKEQ.